The following is a TCR beta chain sequence with its context. Its antigen is still unknown. Within one base of it there is no much larger clone, and no base qualities were kept. The sample comes from a study of blood T cell repertoires in COVID-19 (dated by TCRdb to the early 2020s). The study in broad terms: Collaborator samples came from the United States, Italy and Spain and covered acute and convalescent phases of COVID-19. The material from the prospective study consisted of cDNA or gDNA derived from T cells, B-cell-depleted T cells, or PBMCs. The dataset comprised deeply sampled blood TCRbeta repertoires from subjects exposed to, actively infected with, or recovered from COVID-19. The repertoires were made available in a free public database intended to serve as a resource for research on the immune response to SARS-CoV-2. Samples were obtained from the ongoing ImmuneRACE study (first 160 participants) and from 950 to 1,500 subjects provided by 6 global collaborators. Nearly every sample came with metadata listing a de-identified subject ID, COVID-19 status, age in years and sex. Where available, HLA class I and class II types were obtained from metadata supplied by the sample provider rather than from assay-based typing.

Here is what the overall study found, with its caveats: The amount of clinical and demographic metadata varied by source and participant and was provided uncurated.

CDR1 and CDR2 were assigned from the germline V gene as SGHTA and FQGTGA. The CDR3, from cysteine to phenylalanine, totals 15 residues. Only CDR3 DNA is held: 45 bases, read in frame from base 1. V loses 2 bases, J loses 5 bases, and the germline ends lie 13 bases apart. Collaborating institutions collected whole blood in K2EDTA tubes following their own protocols. For TCRbeta analysis, collaborator samples were shipped as frozen whole blood, as isolated PBMCs, or as DNA extracted from either sample type. TCRbeta CDR3 regions were amplified from genomic DNA using the immunoSEQ Assay, a bias-controlled multiplex PCR. The original pipeline was this. The number of nucleated cells in each sample was estimated by amplification of reference gene primers within the assay. Sequence reads were collapsed and filtered to measure the absolute abundance of every unique TCRbeta CDR3 rearrangement. For each sample, productive Simpson clonality was calculated as the square root of Simpson's diversity index over productive rearrangements. TCRdb provides this immuneACCESS table in a form limited to in-frame rearrangements. Some clones are lacking; in checked studies, under half of them reflect an unresolved V gene, and why the rest are absent is not known. V and J calls and clone size follow that table, whereas D and trimming were derived from the DNA. Counted in this sample were about 200,000 clones; 86% of them appeared once. The ten largest clones represent around 0.76% of the sample.

Rearrangement joined TRBV7-3 to TRBJ2-1, and the D gene may be TRBD2, 6 bases matching. The sequenced material came from peripheral blood. The receptor comes from a woman between 65 and 79 years old with acute or convalescent COVID-19. The CDR3 region: CASSLYGGTHNEQFF. The nucleotides are TGTGCCAGCAGCTTATACGGCGGGACTCACAATGAGCAGTTCTTC.